These T cell receptor beta chains were read from a single sample in a study. In TCRdb, the 5' RACE reads were re-called with MiXCR into one record per CDR3 protein. The table lists just under 65,000 distinct CDR3 sequences, approximately 22% of them singletons. Sequenced sample: memory CD4+ T cells sorted from a lymph node. Every receptor here comes from a female donor with breast cancer. Both conserved end residues are part of each CDR3. D genes are given only for firm matches. The size of a clone is reported for some rows only, either as once, few or many, or as a class for expanded clones.

d_call clone_size j_call v_call cdr3_nt cdr3_aa
TRBD1 - TRBJ1-4 TRBV5-4 TGTGCCAGCAGTCCAGGGGGCGCAGGGGAAAAACTGTTTTTT CASSPGGAGEKLFF
TRBD2 many TRBJ2-1 TRBV7-2 TGTGCCAGCAGCTTACCCGGGACTAGCGGGGGGACTGAGCAGTTCTTC CASSLPGTSGGTEQFF
TRBD2 many TRBJ2-1 TRBV12-3/TRBV12-4 TGTGCCAGCAGCCCTACTAGCGGGAGTGGCAATGAGCAGTTCTTC CASSPTSGSGNEQFF
TRBD2 - TRBJ2-2 TRBV9 TGTGCCAGCAGCCCACCTAGCGGGAGCAGCCCCGGGGAGCTGTTTTTT CASSPPSGSSPGELFF
- many TRBJ2-1 TRBV20-1 TGCAGTGCTAGCGGGAGCAGGAGCTCCTACAATGAGCAGTTCTTC CSASGSRSSYNEQFF
TRBD2 - TRBJ2-2 TRBV7-6 TGTGCCAGCAGCTTTAGCGGGGCGGAAACCGGGGAGCTGTTTTTT CASSFSGAETGELFF
- few TRBJ2-7 TRBV28 TGTGCCAGCAGCCCGGCTTCCACTTACGAGCAGTACTTC CASSPASTYEQYF
- many TRBJ1-2 TRBV20-1 TGCAGTGCTAGATACGGGTCGGGGGTCTCCTACTATGGCTACACCTTC CSARYGSGVSYYGYTF
- - TRBJ2-3 TRBV5-1 TGCGCCAGCAGCTCGCTATTAGGAGATACGCAGTATTTT CASSSLLGDTQYF
TRBD1 few TRBJ2-3 TRBV29-1 TGCAGCGTCGGACAGGGGGCAGTCACGGATACGCAGTATTTT CSVGQGAVTDTQYF
- few TRBJ1-5 TRBV7-2 TGTGCCAGCAGCTTAGGACCAACAGGGAATCAGCCCCAGCATTTT CASSLGPTGNQPQHF
- few TRBJ2-2 TRBV7-2 TGTGCCAGCAGGACAACAGGGTTTTCCGGGGAGCTGTTTTTT CASRTTGFSGELFF
TRBD1 - TRBJ2-1 TRBV7-2 TGTGCCAGCAGCTTAGCGCAGGGGGCGAAGTTCTTC CASSLAQGAKFF
- many TRBJ1-1 TRBV29-1 TGCAGCGCTGACAGGTTGAACACTGAAGCTTTCTTT CSADRLNTEAFF
- many TRBJ2-3 TRBV28 TGTGCCAGCAGTCCCAAGTTAGGAGGCACAGATACGCAGTATTTT CASSPKLGGTDTQYF
- - TRBJ2-5 TRBV3-1 TGTGCCAGCAGCCAAACCCGGTTGGAGACCCAGTACTTC CASSQTRLETQYF
- - TRBJ2-5 TRBV6-1 TGTGCCAGCAGTGAATCCGTGGGGACCCAGTACTTC CASSESVGTQYF
TRBD1 - TRBJ1-5 TRBV19 TGTGCCAGCGGACAGGGAGATCAGCCCCAGCATTTT CASGQGDQPQHF
TRBD2 many TRBJ2-3 TRBV4-1 TGCGCCAGCAGCCAAGATTGGCTAGCGGGTAAACGGGGAGATACGCAGTATTTT CASSQDWLAGKRGDTQYF
- - TRBJ2-6 TRBV12-3/TRBV12-4 TGTGCCAGCCGCAGCTCTGGGGCCAACGTCCTGACTTTC CASRSSGANVLTF
- few TRBJ2-7 TRBV3-1 TGTGCCAGCAGTCGAACATTGGGGGTCTACGAGCAGTACTTC CASSRTLGVYEQYF
- - TRBJ2-6 TRBV7-2 TGTGCCAGCAGCTTAGCGGCGGGGGCCAACGTCCTGACTTTC CASSLAAGANVLTF
- few TRBJ2-5 TRBV11-2 TGTGCCAGCAGCCCAGGGACCTCACTCCAAGAGACCCAGTACTTC CASSPGTSLQETQYF
- many TRBJ2-2 TRBV6-5 TGTGCCAGCAAGCTAGCGCATGCTACCGGGGAGCTGTTTTTT CASKLAHATGELFF
TRBD1 few TRBJ2-3 TRBV5-6 TGTGCCAGCAGCCAAACAGGGGGCGCGGGTACGCAGTATTTT CASSQTGGAGTQYF
TRBD2 - TRBJ2-1 TRBV11-2 TGTGCCAGCAGATACGCGGGAGTTAGCGATGAGCAGTTCTTC CASRYAGVSDEQFF
- few TRBJ2-1 TRBV5-1 TGCGCCAGCTGGGACTCAGCAAGAGAAAGCTCCTACAATGAGCAGTTCTTC CASWDSARESSYNEQFF
- few TRBJ2-2 TRBV24-1 TGTGCCACCAGTGATTTGCCCCCGGCCGGAACCGGGGAGCTGTTTTTT CATSDLPPAGTGELFF
TRBD1 - TRBJ1-2 TRBV12-3/TRBV12-4 TGTGCCAGCAGTAAGACGACAGGGGGGAAATTTGGCTACACCTTC CASSKTTGGKFGYTF
- - TRBJ1-5 TRBV12-3/TRBV12-4 TGTGCCAGCAGTTTGCACAAAGGGCCCGGGTGGAATCAGCCCCAGCATTTT CASSLHKGPGWNQPQHF
- few TRBJ1-2 TRBV5-1 TGCGCCAGCAGCCCTGAACCGAGAGGCTATGGCTACACCTTC CASSPEPRGYGYTF
TRBD1 few TRBJ2-7 TRBV6-2/TRBV6-3 TGTGCCAGCAGTTTTTACAGGGGTTCCGAGCAGTACTTC CASSFYRGSEQYF
- - TRBJ1-3 TRBV10-3 TGTGCCATCAGTGTGGACAAAAGAAACACCATATATTTT CAISVDKRNTIYF
- few TRBJ2-7 TRBV4-1 TGCGCCAGCAGCCAAGGGCCTGGGAGCGGTCCTTACGAGCAGTACTTC CASSQGPGSGPYEQYF
- many TRBJ2-3 TRBV30 TGTGCCTGGAGTATCGGCAATACGCAGTATTTT CAWSIGNTQYF
TRBD1 many TRBJ2-7 TRBV27 TGTGCCAGCAGTTTCACAGGGGGCGGTCTCGAGCAGTACTTC CASSFTGGGLEQYF
- - TRBJ2-3 TRBV5-1 TGCGCCAGCACCAGGGGAGGTAGCACAGATACGCAGTATTTT CASTRGGSTDTQYF
- few TRBJ2-3 TRBV4-3 TGCGCCAGCAGCCAAGATCGGACAGATACGCAGTATTTT CASSQDRTDTQYF
TRBD1 few TRBJ2-7 TRBV24-1 TGTGCCACCATCGGGGACAGCTCTTCCTACGAGCAGTACTTC CATIGDSSSYEQYF
- many TRBJ1-2 TRBV12-3/TRBV12-4 TGTGCCAGCTCCGGGATTGGATATGGCTACACCTTC CASSGIGYGYTF
- medium-sized TRBJ2-7 TRBV20-1 TGCAGTGCTAGCATTCGGCAGGGACGCTACGAGCAGTACTTC CSASIRQGRYEQYF
- few TRBJ1-6 TRBV12-3/TRBV12-4 TGTGCCAGCAGTTTGGGCAGGAATTCACCCCTCCACTTT CASSLGRNSPLHF
TRBD1 - TRBJ2-7 TRBV6-5 TGTGCCAGCAGCCGACAGGGGGCCCGCGAGCAGTACTTC CASSRQGAREQYF
- - TRBJ2-3 TRBV4-2 TGTGCCAGCAGCCATCACATCCGAGAGTCAGATACGCAGTATTTT CASSHHIRESDTQYF
- few TRBJ2-1 TRBV6-1 TGTGCCAGCAGTGTGTCAGAAGATCACAATGAGCAGTTCTTC CASSVSEDHNEQFF
- - TRBJ2-7 TRBV7-2 TGTGCCAGCAGCCTCCGGGCCCTCATCTCCGAGCAGTACTTC CASSLRALISEQYF
TRBD1 - TRBJ1-1 TRBV29-1 TGCAGCGTGGTCGACAGGGTGAACACTGAAGCTTTCTTT CSVVDRVNTEAFF
- few TRBJ1-1 TRBV7-2 TGTGCCAGCAGCGCCAGGGGTAGGAACACTGAAGCTTTCTTT CASSARGRNTEAFF
- - TRBJ2-7 TRBV7-8 TGTGCCAGCAGCTTAGGACACTACTACGAGCAGTACTTC CASSLGHYYEQYF
- - TRBJ2-6 TRBV3-1 TGTGCCAGCAGCCTCCGTAGTGGATCTGGGGCCAACGTCCTGACTTTC CASSLRSGSGANVLTF
- once TRBJ2-3 TRBV29-1 TGCAGCGTTGAAGGGGGAGCGCAGTATTTT CSVEGGAQYF
- few TRBJ1-2 TRBV12-3/TRBV12-4 TGTGCCAGCAGCCAACAGCCGAACTATGGCTACACCTTC CASSQQPNYGYTF
- few TRBJ1-1 TRBV7-9 TGTGCCAGCAGCTCCGCACAAGCCACTGAAGCTTTCTTT CASSSAQATEAFF
- few TRBJ2-5 TRBV29-1 TGCAGCGTTGATTCCCAGACTGAAATACAAGAGACCCAGTACTTC CSVDSQTEIQETQYF
TRBD1 few TRBJ1-1 TRBV7-6 TGTGCCAGCAGCTCTGGACAGGGGATGAACACTGAAGCTTTCTTT CASSSGQGMNTEAFF
- - TRBJ1-2 TRBV6-6 TGTGCCAGCAGCCAAGGGGGATCTTCCTATGGCTACACCTTC CASSQGGSSYGYTF
- - TRBJ2-7 TRBV5-6 TGTGCCAGCAGCTTGTACAGGGTTTACTACGAGCAGTACTTC CASSLYRVYYEQYF
- - TRBJ2-5 TRBV7-3 TGTGCCAGCAGCCCAGGGCCCAGCCAAGAGACCCAGTACTTC CASSPGPSQETQYF
TRBD1 few TRBJ2-5 TRBV7-8 TGTGCCAGCAACTGGGGGGACAGGGGGCTTGAGACCCAGTACTTC CASNWGDRGLETQYF